This T cell receptor (beta chain) was profiled in a study of T-cell memory formation after mild COVID-19. The CDR3 loop spans 14 amino acids. V lost 4 bases, J lost 6 bases, and 13 bases lay in between. Germline V gives CDR1 ENHRY, CDR2 SYGVKD. TCRdb re-analysed the 5' RACE reads in MiXCR, keeping a single row per CDR3 protein. The profile shows under 150,000 distinct CDR3 sequences, about 24% of them singletons. Material: PBMCs or a T cell subset sorted from them (not recorded which). The clonotype originates from a man between 18 and 29 years old who had mild COVID-19 (a few samples of this study predate the infection). Cell type and time point are not known. This sequence joins TRBV10-3 and TRBJ2-1; no firm D call. The CDR3 sequence: CAISGVGRSNEQFF. CDR3 nucleotide sequence: TGTGCCATCAGTGGAGTGGGTAGAAGCAATGAGCAGTTCTTC.